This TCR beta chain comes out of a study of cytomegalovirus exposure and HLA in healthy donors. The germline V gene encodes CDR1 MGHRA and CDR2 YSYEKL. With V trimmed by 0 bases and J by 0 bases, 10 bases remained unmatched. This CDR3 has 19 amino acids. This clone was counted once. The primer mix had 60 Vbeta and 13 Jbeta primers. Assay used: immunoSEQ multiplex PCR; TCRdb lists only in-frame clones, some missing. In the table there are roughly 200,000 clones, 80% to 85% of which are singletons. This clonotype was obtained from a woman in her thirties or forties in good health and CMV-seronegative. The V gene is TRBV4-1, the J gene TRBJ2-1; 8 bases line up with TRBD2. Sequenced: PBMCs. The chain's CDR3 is CASSQDTGVAGSSYNEQFF. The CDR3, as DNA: TGCGCCAGCAGCCAAGATACGGGGGTAGCGGGGAGCTCCTACAATGAGCAGTTCTTC.